The sample holds many counts of the clone carrying this T cell receptor (beta chain). The target antigen is unknown. Flow cytometry had shown expanded CD8+CD57+ cells in the patients chosen for sequencing. Each of the patients presented with severe acquired aplastic anemia. This specimen comes from a study of CD8+CD57+ T cells in acquired aplastic anemia. Profiling that covered TCR beta VDJ and CDR3 relied on genomic DNA as its template. Each CDR3 protein gets one entry after TCRdb re-called the reads with MiXCR. In the table there are approximately 180,000 distinct CDR3 sequences, 63% of which are singletons. The study's findings and limits: Patients had around 28 CD8+ CDR3 sequences in common with controls (the shared set).

Germline V lookup: CDR1 SGHVS, CDR2 FQNEAQ. After removal of 0 bases from V and 6 bases from J, the junction contained 6 bases not matched to a gene. This CDR3 is built from 16 residues. The specimen sequenced was sorted CD4+, CD8+, or CD8+CD57+ T cells (not recorded which) from PBMCs. V and J are TRBV7-8 and TRBJ2-1, with TRBD1 matching over 9 bases. The sequence came from a human donor with aplastic anemia. This chain's CDR3 is CASSLAWGQGFNEQFF. In nucleotides, the CDR3 is TGTGCCAGCAGCTTAGCGTGGGGACAGGGTTTCAATGAGCAGTTCTTC.